This entry describes one TCR beta chain. Germline CDR1 SGHTA, CDR2 FQGTGA. This CDR3 contains 15 residues. Between the trimmed V and J ends, which lost 1 base and 3 bases, there was a span of 12 bases. This PCR relied on a set of 60 Vbeta primers and 13 Jbeta primers. This table comes from immunoSEQ multiplex PCR, and its TCRdb copy is limited to in-frame clones, with some not included. The sample lists around 200,000 clones; around 81% were seen once. The data belong to a study of cytomegalovirus exposure and HLA in healthy donors. The TCR sequence derives from a woman aged 45-59 years in good health and CMV-seropositive. Sequenced material: PBMCs. V and J are TRBV7-3 and TRBJ1-1; no clear D. The DNA of the CDR3 is TGTGCCAGCAGCTTAATCGGAGCGAGGGACACTGAAGCTTTCTTT. Amino acid sequence: CASSLIGARDTEAFF.